This TCR beta chain was sequenced for a study of cytomegalovirus exposure and HLA in healthy donors. The PCR contained 60 Vbeta and 13 Jbeta primers. The data were produced by immunoSEQ multiplex PCR, yet TCRdb's version contains in-frame clones alone and is incomplete. The sample carries about 160,000 clones, 80% to 85% recorded once. V was clipped by 6 bases and J by 7 bases; unmatched bases: 9. Per germline, CDR1 LNHDA and CDR2 SQIVND (reference sequence). CDR3 length: 14 amino acids. In the case of this clone: Its antigen remains unidentified.

Study-level results: CMV antigen specificity of three CMV-associated chains was confirmed in vitro. A later analysis associated 16,951 TCR beta sequences with HLA alleles at a 0.05 false discovery rate. It was assumed in the presence/absence analyses that sequencing depth was roughly uniform across donors. The number of N-insertions in an Asian-associated ancestry cluster was reportedly below the approximately 700-donor mean in a later analysis.

This receptor was taken from a boy between 2 and 15 years old in good health and CMV-seronegative. Specimen: PBMCs. The chain carries TRBV19 and TRBJ2-1, with 7 nucleotides matching TRBD1. CDR3 sequence reads: CASSYRGGLNEQFF. The CDR3, as DNA: TGTGCCAGTAGCTACAGGGGTGGGTTGAATGAGCAGTTCTTC. Full variable domain (remainder filled in from reference TRBV19 and TRBJ2-1): DGGITQSPKYLFRKEGQNVTLSCEQNLNHDAMYWYRQDPGQGLRLIYYSQIVNDFQKGDIAEGYSVSREKKESFPLTVTSAQKNPTAFYLCASSYRGGLNEQFFGPGTRLTVL.